This TCR beta chain came from a study of low-dose radiotherapy and immunotherapy resistance in tumors. Overall study: Cyclophosphamide went in intravenously at 200 mg/m2 every two weeks, one day before radiation and immunotherapy.

This clonotype showed up many times. Primers targeting TRAV and TRBV primed first-strand cDNA, covering alpha and beta chains. TCR amplification used roughly 21 PCR cycles, a constant-region primer and a V-primer adapter. MiXCR, run by TCRdb on the reads, gives a single entry per CDR3 protein. The sample contains more than 50,000 distinct CDR3 sequences, around 27% of which appear only once. The sample's time point: before trial treatment. Germline trimming cut 5 bases from V and 4 bases from J; bases unmatched to any gene: 5. CDR1 and CDR2 from the germline V gene are MDHEN and SYDVKM. The CDR3 is 15 residues long.

V is TRBV28 and J is TRBJ2-7, with 13 bases matching TRBD2. This TCR was sampled from a male donor with rectosigmoid adenocarcinoma. This specimen consisted of PBMCs, obtained before treatment. The CDR3 region is CASSPRTSGSYEQYF. DNA for the CDR3: TGTGCCAGCAGTCCGCGGACTAGCGGGAGTTACGAGCAGTACTTC.